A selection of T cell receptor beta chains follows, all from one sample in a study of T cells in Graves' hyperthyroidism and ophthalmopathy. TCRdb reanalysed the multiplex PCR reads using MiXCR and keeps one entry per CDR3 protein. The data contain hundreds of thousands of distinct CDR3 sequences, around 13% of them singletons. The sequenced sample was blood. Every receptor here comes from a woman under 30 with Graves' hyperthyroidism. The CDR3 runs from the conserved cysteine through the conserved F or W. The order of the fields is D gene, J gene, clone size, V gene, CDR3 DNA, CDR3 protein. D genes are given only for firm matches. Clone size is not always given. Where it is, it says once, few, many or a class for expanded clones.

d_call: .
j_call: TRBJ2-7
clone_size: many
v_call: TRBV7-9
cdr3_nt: TGTGCCAGCAGCCCGATAGCAGACTACGAGCAGTACTTC
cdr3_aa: CASSPIADYEQYF

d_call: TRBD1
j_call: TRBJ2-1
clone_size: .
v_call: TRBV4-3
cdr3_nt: TGCGCCAGCAGCCAAGATAACAGGGGGGACTACAATGAGCAGTTCTTC
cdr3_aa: CASSQDNRGDYNEQFF

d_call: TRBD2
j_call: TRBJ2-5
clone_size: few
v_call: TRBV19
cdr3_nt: TGTGCCAGTAGGTCTAGCGGGAGAGAAGAGACCCAGTACTTC
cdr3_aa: CASRSSGREETQYF

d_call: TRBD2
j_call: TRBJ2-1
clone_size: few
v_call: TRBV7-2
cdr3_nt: TGTGCCAGCAGCTTTACCGGGACTAGGGGTGGCAATGAGCAGTTCTTC
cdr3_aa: CASSFTGTRGGNEQFF

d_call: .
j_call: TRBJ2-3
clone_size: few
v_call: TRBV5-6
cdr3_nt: TGTGCCAGCAGCACTCTCGAGCTATTTAGGGGAGGCACAGATACGCAGTATTTT
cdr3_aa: CASSTLELFRGGTDTQYF

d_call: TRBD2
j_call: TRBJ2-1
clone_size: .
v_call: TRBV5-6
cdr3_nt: TGTGCCAGCAGCTACCTAGCGGGGACTGACAATGAGCAGTTCTTC
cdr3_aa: CASSYLAGTDNEQFF

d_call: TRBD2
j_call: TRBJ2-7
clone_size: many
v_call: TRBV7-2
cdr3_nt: TGTGCCAGCAGCTTAGCTAGCGGGGGGTTTTACGAGCAGTACTTC
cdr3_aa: CASSLASGGFYEQYF

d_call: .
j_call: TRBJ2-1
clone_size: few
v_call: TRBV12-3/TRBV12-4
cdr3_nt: TGTGCCAGCAGTTTGACAGGACTTCAGGGGGGCAATGAGCAGTTCTTC
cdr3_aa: CASSLTGLQGGNEQFF

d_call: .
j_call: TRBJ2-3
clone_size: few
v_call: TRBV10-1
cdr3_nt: TGCGCCAGCAGTGACCCTGGACAGCGCACAGATACGCAGTATTTT
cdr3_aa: CASSDPGQRTDTQYF

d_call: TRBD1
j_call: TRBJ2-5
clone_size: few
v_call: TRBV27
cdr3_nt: TGTGCCATCTACCTTGACAGGGGTGAGACCCAGTACTTC
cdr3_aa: CAIYLDRGETQYF

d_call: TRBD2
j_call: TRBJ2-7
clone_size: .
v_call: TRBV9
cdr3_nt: TGTGCCAGCAGCGAGGGGACGACTAGCGGGGGATTCTACGAGCAGTACTTC
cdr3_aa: CASSEGTTSGGFYEQYF

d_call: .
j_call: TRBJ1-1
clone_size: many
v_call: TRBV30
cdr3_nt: TGTGCCTGGAAACAAGGACCCAAGACAGAAGCTTTCTTT
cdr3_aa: CAWKQGPKTEAFF

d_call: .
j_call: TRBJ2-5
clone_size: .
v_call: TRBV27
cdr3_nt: TGTGCCAGCCGCTTTCCGGGGACCCCAGGGACCCAGTACTTC
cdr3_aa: CASRFPGTPGTQYF

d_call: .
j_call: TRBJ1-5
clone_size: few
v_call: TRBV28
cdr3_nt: TGTGCCAGCAGTTTATCACCAGGGACTCAGCCCCAGCATTTT
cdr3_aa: CASSLSPGTQPQHF

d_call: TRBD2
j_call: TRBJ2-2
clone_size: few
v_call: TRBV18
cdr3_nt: TGTGCCAGCTCACGGAACTTTGGGACTAGCGGGCTGAACACCGGGGAGCTGTTTTTT
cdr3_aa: CASSRNFGTSGLNTGELFF

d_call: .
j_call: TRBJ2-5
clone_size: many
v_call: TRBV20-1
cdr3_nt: TGCAGTGCTAGACGCCCCGGGCTAGCGCGCCAAGAGACCCAGTACTTC
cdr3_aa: CSARRPGLARQETQYF

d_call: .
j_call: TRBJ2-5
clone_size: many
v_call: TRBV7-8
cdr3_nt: TGTGCCAGCCGCCTCGGGGGTGGTTTGCGCGCACTTCCAGAGACCCAGTACTTC
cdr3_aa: CASRLGGGLRALPETQYF

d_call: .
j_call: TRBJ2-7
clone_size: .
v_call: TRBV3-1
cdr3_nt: TGTGCCAGCAGCCAAGATTCGGGAACGCGATCCTACGAGCAGTACTTC
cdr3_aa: CASSQDSGTRSYEQYF

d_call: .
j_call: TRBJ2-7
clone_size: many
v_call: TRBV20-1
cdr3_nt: TGCAGTGCTATTGCGGGGGTGGGGCGACAGGGAGCCTCCTACGAGCAGTACTTC
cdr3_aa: CSAIAGVGRQGASYEQYF

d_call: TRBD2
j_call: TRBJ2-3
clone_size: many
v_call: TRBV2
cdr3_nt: TGTGCCAGCATCCTACCTTGGGTTAGCGGGAGGGGGTCAGATACGCAGTATTTT
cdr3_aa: CASILPWVSGRGSDTQYF

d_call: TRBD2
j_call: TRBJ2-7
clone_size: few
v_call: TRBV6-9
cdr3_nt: TGTGCCAGCAGTTACCCCACCGTTGGGGCGGGAGATTTCTACGAGCAGTACTTC
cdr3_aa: CASSYPTVGAGDFYEQYF

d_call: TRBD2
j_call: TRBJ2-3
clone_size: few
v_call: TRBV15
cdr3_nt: TGTGCCACCAGCAGAGACGGACTAGAGACAGATACGCAGTATTTT
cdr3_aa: CATSRDGLETDTQYF

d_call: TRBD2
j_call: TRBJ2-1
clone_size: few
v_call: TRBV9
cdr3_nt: TGTGCCAGCAGCGTAGCCCCGGGACTAGCCGACAATGAGCAGTTCTTC
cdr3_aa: CASSVAPGLADNEQFF

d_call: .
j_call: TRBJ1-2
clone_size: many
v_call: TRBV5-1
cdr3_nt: TGCGCCAGCAGCGACATTTATGGGGCGCCGGACTATGGCTACACCTTC
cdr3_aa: CASSDIYGAPDYGYTF

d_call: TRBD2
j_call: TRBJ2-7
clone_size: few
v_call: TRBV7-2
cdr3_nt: TGTGCCAGCAGCATAGCGGGGTTGGGTTCAGGGGAGCAGTACTTC
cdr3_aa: CASSIAGLGSGEQYF

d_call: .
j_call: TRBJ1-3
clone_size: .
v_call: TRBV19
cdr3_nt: TGTGCCAGTAGCAGTATCCCCGGAAACACCATATATTTT
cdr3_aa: CASSSIPGNTIYF

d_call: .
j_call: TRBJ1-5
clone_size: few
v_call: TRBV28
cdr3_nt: TGTGCCAGCAGTTTATCGGCGCGGGGCGGGTTGGGCAATCAGCCCCAGCATTTT
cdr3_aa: CASSLSARGGLGNQPQHF

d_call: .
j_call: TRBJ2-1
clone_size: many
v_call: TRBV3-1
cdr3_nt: TGTGCCAGCAGCCAAGCTGGGACACCCGTCGGGCAGTTCTTC
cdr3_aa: CASSQAGTPVGQFF

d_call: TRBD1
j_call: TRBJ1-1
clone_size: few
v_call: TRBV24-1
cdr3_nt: TGTGCCACCAGTGATCGGGACAGCGAAGCTTTCTTT
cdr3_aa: CATSDRDSEAFF

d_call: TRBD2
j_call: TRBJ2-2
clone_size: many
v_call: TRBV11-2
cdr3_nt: TGTGCCAGCAATAGGCTAGCGGGAGCCACCGGGGAGCTGTTTTTT
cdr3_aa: CASNRLAGATGELFF

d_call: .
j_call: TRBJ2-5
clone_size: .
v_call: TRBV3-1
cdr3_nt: TGTGCCAGCAGCCAAGAGGGAGCGGTGAAAGAGACCCAGTACTTC
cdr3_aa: CASSQEGAVKETQYF

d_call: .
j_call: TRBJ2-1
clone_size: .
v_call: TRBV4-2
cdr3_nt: TGTGCCAGCAGCCAAGTAATATCGACCGGGAGCCCGAGCTCCTACAATGAGCAGTTCTTC
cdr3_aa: CASSQVISTGSPSSYNEQFF

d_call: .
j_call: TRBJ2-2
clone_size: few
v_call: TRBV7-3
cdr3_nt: TGTGCCAGCAGCCCCCCCTGGGCGTCCGGGGAGCTGTTTTTT
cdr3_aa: CASSPPWASGELFF

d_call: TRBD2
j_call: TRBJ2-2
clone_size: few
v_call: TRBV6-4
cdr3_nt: TGTGCCAGCAGTCGCCCTTCGGGACTAGCGGGAGGCTGGGAGCTGTTTTTT
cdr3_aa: CASSRPSGLAGGWELFF

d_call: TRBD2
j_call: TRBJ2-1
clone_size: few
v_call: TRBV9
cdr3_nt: TGTGCCAGCAGCGTTCCTAGCGGCTCCTACAATGAGCAGTTCTTC
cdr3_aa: CASSVPSGSYNEQFF

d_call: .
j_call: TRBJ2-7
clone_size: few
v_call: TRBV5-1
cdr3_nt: TGCGCCAGCAGCTTCTCAGGAGGAACCTACGAGCAGTACTTC
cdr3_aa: CASSFSGGTYEQYF

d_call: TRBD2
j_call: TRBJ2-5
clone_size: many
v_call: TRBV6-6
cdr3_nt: TGTGCCAGCAGTTATTCGAAGCGGACTAGCGGAAAAGAGACCCAGTACTTC
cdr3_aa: CASSYSKRTSGKETQYF

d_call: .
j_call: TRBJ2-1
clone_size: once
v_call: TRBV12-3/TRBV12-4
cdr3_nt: TGTGCCAGCAGTTTCGGCAGGGTCGATGAGCAGTTCTTC
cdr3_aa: CASSFGRVDEQFF

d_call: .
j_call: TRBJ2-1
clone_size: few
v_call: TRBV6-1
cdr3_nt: TGTGCCAGCAGTGTGGGAACGGCCGCTGAGCAGTTCTTC
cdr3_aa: CASSVGTAAEQFF

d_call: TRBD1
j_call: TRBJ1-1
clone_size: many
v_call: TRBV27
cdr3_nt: TGTGCCAGCAGTAAGACAGGGTTTATCGCTGAAGCTTTCTTT
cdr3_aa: CASSKTGFIAEAFF

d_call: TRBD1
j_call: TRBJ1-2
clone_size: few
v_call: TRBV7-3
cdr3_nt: TGTGCCAGCAGCCCGACAGGGCAAGGCTATGGCTACACCTTC
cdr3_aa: CASSPTGQGYGYTF

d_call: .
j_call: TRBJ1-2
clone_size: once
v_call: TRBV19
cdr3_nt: TGTGCCAGTAGTACCTGGGACATCTCTAACTATGGCTACACCTTC
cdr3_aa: CASSTWDISNYGYTF

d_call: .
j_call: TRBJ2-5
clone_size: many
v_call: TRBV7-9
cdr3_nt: TGTGCCAGCAGCCTGACAGGGAGGCAAGAGACCCAGTACTTC
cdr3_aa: CASSLTGRQETQYF

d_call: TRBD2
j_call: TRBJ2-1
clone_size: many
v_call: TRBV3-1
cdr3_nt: TGTGCCAGCAGCCTATGGACTAGCGGACCTTACAATGAGCAGTTCTTC
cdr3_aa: CASSLWTSGPYNEQFF

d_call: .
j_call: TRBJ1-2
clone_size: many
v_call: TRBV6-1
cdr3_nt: TGTGCCAGCAGTAAAATAGACAGGAACTATGGCTACACCTTC
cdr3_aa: CASSKIDRNYGYTF

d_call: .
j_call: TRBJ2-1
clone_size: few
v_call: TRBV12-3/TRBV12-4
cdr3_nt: TGTGCCAGCGGAGGCAGCGGGTCCCCCTATTACAATGAGCAGTTCTTC
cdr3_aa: CASGGSGSPYYNEQFF